These 21 T cell receptor beta chains were all obtained from the same sample, sequenced in a study of spatial heterogeneity in lung cancer (dated by TCRdb to about 2019). The sample's time point label is to be understood as: sample taken at primary tumor resection. Without any cell sorting, TCR sequencing was performed on whole RNA extracted either from tumor and nontumor lung tissue or from cryopreserved PBMC samples. Preparation of the library involved 5' RACE. Sequencing used a NextSeq 500. TCRdb reanalyzed the raw reads on its own, using fastp at Q25 for trimming and MiXCR for clone calling, and kept in-frame beta chains. Records with the same CDR3 protein are collapsed into one entry carrying the most frequent genes and DNA. This sample is represented by approximately 12,000 distinct CDR3 sequences; approximately 6.2% of them were singletons. Clones ranked in the top ten supply about a tenth of the sample.

Here the sequenced sample was normal lung tissue next to the tumor, taken at surgery. The receptors were gathered from a male donor with early-stage non-small cell lung cancer.

In the case of this clonotype: In a library made to pick up alpha chains, this beta chain is a stray read with a size that means little. DNA of the CDR3: TGTGCCAGCAGCTTTTACGCAGTCGCTAACTATGGCTACACCTTC. It yields the protein CASSFYAVANYGYTF. This chain connects TRBV7-9 to TRBJ1-2, with D hard to call. V shed 3 bases and J shed 0 bases, with 11 bases lying between them. CDR1 is SEHNR and CDR2 is FQNEAQ in the germline V gene (reference sequence). This CDR3 is built from 15 residues. The complete variable domain, with remaining parts taken from reference TRBV7-9 and TRBJ1-2, reads DTGVSQNPRHKITKRGQNVTFRCDPISEHNRLYWYRQTLGQGPEFLTYFQNEAQLEKSRLLSDRFSAERPKGSFSTLEIQRTEQGDSAMYLCASSFYAVANYGYTFGSGTRLTVV.

A note on this clonotype: The library was prepared for alpha chains; this beta chain is a stray read, so its frequency means little. The chain carries TRBV28 and TRBJ1-6; no definite D call. The germline V gene encodes CDR1 MDHEN and CDR2 SYDVKM. The length of the CDR3 is 16 residues. The V gene lost 10 bases and the J gene lost 0 bases, with 16 bases spanning the gap. The CDR3 DNA sequence: TGTGCCACCTCACGGGCCGGGAGCTCCTATAATTCACCCCTCCACTTT. Encoded protein: CATSRAGSSYNSPLHF.

In its sample, this clonotype is medium-sized. This beta chain is an off-target read within a library intended for alpha chains, so its frequency means little. The J gene is TRBJ2-1, the V gene TRBV12-3 or TRBV12-4, with unresolved D. Trimming removed 5 bases from V and 7 bases from J, with 15 bases in between. The CDR3 contains 14 residues. The CDR3 is CASSPVTGLNEQFF. Written as DNA, the CDR3 is TGTGCCAGCAGTCCTGTCACTGGGTTGAATGAGCAGTTCTTC.

This clonotype has ten or more counts. This beta chain is a stray sequence in a library constructed for alpha chains; its clone size is not meaningful. The rearrangement uses TRBV20-1 and TRBJ2-7; D is perhaps TRBD2 (6 bases). V was shortened by 3 bases and J by 7 bases, with 16 bases between the two germline ends. The CDR3 consists of 13 residues. Germline V CDR1 and CDR2: DFQATT, SNEGSKA (reference sequence). CDR3 sequence: CSARGGLFWEQYF. The CDR3 DNA follows: TGCAGTGCTAGGGGGGGTCTGTTTTGGGAGCAGTACTTC.

This clonotype was counted many times. In a library made to pick up alpha chains, this beta chain is a stray read with a size that means little. This CDR3 is CASSTRTQVYTF. The DNA for the CDR3 is TGTGCCAGCAGCACCCGGACGCAAGTTTACACCTTC. The chain combines TRBV7-2 with TRBJ1-2, with no clear D. CDR3 length equals 12 residues. V lost 5 bases, J lost 11 bases, and 15 bases lay in between. Germline lookup yields CDR1 SGHTA and CDR2 FQGNSA.

In this sample, this clonotype is medium-sized (0.01 to 0.1%). The library was prepared for alpha chains; this beta chain is a stray read, so its frequency means little. This rearrangement joins TRBV6-5 to TRBJ1-6; the D gene is possibly TRBD1 (5 bases). CDR3 length: 13 residues. Between the trimmed V and J ends, which lost 6 bases and 9 bases, there was a span of 12 bases. Germline V gene lookup returns CDR1 MNHEY and CDR2 SVGAGI. The DNA for the CDR3 is TGTGCCAGCAGCTTGCGACAGCTTTCACCCCTCCACTTT. This sequence encodes CASSLRQLSPLHF.

With regard to this clonotype: Within a library made for alpha chains, this beta chain is off target, and its count is uninformative. J is TRBJ1-2 and V is TRBV7-9, with D perhaps matching TRBD1 (5 bases). Trimming removed 7 bases from V and 8 bases from J, with 17 bases in between. Germline CDR1 is SEHNR and CDR2 is FQNEAQ (reference sequence). CDR3 size: 13 residues. In DNA form, the CDR3 reads TGTGCCAGCAATATTCAGGGAAGCGGCGGCTACACCTTC. Amino acid sequence: CASNIQGSGGYTF.

This clonotype was seen at least ten times. This beta chain is off target for a library built for alpha chains, so its abundance means little. This chain joins TRBV7-9 and TRBJ2-7; D not certain. The ends were cut back, 10 bases at V and 2 bases at J, with 15 bases in the middle. The CDR3 spans 13 residues. The germline V gene has CDR1 SEHNR and CDR2 FQNEAQ (reference sequence). Here the CDR3 DNA reads TGTGCCATCACCCAAGCAGATACCTACGAGCAGTACTTC. Translating gives CAITQADTYEQYF.

This clonotype was counted only a few times. This beta chain was picked up by a library intended for alpha chains and is off target, so its count carries little meaning. The rearrangement joins TRBV12-3 or TRBV12-4 to TRBJ1-1, with D uncertain. The CDR3 runs 12 residues. V was pared by 2 bases and J by 11 bases, with 12 bases between. CDR3 sequence: CASSLFGKEAFF. The CDR3, as DNA: TGTGCCAGCAGTTTATTCGGGAAGGAGGCTTTCTTT.

By sample share, this clonotype is medium-sized (0.01 to 0.1%). This beta chain is an unintended read in a library built for alpha chains; its size means little. The chain links TRBV19 to TRBJ2-5; D gene unclear. CDR3 length equals 13 residues. Trimming left V 5 bases short and J 5 bases short, with 12 bases between. The germline V gene has CDR1 LNHDA and CDR2 SQIVND (reference sequence). This CDR3 is CASSLGNLETQYF. CDR3 nucleotides: TGTGCCAGTAGTCTAGGTAATCTGGAGACCCAGTACTTC. The whole variable domain, filled in from reference TRBV19 and TRBJ2-5, reads DGGITQSPKYLFRKEGQNVTLSCEQNLNHDAMYWYRQDPGQGLRLIYYSQIVNDFQKGDIAEGYSVSREKKESFPLTVTSAQKNPTAFYLCASSLGNLETQYFGPGTRLLVL.

This clonotype was picked up many times. The library was built for alpha chains, so this beta chain is an off-target read and its size means little. The CDR3 region is CASSLYFRGQSYEQYF. The CDR3 region has the DNA TGTGCCAGCAGCTTGTACTTCCGGGGACAGTCCTACGAGCAGTACTTC. The rearrangement links TRBV5-6 to TRBJ2-7; TRBD1 matches 7 bases. CDR1 is SGHDT and CDR2 is YYEEEE in the germline V gene. The CDR3 is 16 residues long. The V and J ends lost 1 base and 1 base, in that order; junction bases with no gene match: 8.

This clonotype rates as medium-sized. Being off target in a library aimed at alpha chains, this beta chain has a size of little meaning. The chain combines TRBV27 with TRBJ2-2; D remains ambiguous. The length of the CDR3 is 12 residues. Germline loops: CDR1 MNHEY, CDR2 SMNVEV (reference sequence). Deletions cut 1 base from V and 6 bases from J, with 3 bases between. CDR3 sequence: CASSLYPGELFF. CDR3 nucleotide sequence: TGTGCCAGCAGTTTATATCCCGGGGAGCTGTTTTTT.

About this clonotype: The library was built for alpha chains, so this beta chain is an off-target read and its size means little. The V and J genes are TRBV11-2 and TRBJ2-4; D may match TRBD1 or TRBD2 (5 bases each). Between the trimmed V and J ends, which lost 4 bases and 6 bases, there was a span of 10 bases. Germline assignment: CDR1 SGHAT and CDR2 FQNNGV. The CDR3 covers 13 residues. Here the CDR3 DNA reads TGTGCCAGCAGCTCTCCGGGGACAAACATTCAGTACTTC. This encodes CASSSPGTNIQYF.

The table lists this clonotype with many counts. Found in a library prepared for alpha chains, this beta chain is an off-target read, and its abundance has little meaning. CDR3 loop: CASSEVLAGGRDEQFF. The CDR3 bases are TGTGCCAGCAGTGAAGTTTTAGCGGGGGGTAGGGATGAGCAGTTCTTC. The chain uses TRBV6-4 and TRBJ2-1; 10 bases line up with TRBD2. Germline V gives CDR1 MRHNA, CDR2 SNTAGT. The V and J ends lost 3 bases and 8 bases, in that order; junction bases with no gene match: 10. This CDR3 is 16 amino acids long.

This clonotype was seen ten or more times. With the library built for alpha chains, this beta chain is off target and its frequency is not meaningful. V is TRBV6-1 and J is TRBJ1-1, with D uncertain. This CDR3 comprises 11 residues. CDR1 MNHNS and CDR2 SASEGT come from the germline V gene. Trimming stripped 9 bases from V and 1 base from J, with 6 bases between. The CDR3 DNA follows: TGTGCCAGTAGAGAGAACACTGAAGCTTTCTTT. It is translated as CASRENTEAFF.

In its sample, this clonotype was seen many times. This beta chain came through as a stray read in a library set up for alpha chains, and its size says little. The chain has TRBV29-1 and TRBJ1-1; 7 bases fit TRBD1. The V segment lost 7 bases and the J segment 0 bases; nucleotides outside the gene matches: 11. The CDR3 consists of 15 residues. Germline lookup yields CDR1 SQVTM and CDR2 ANQGSEA. CDR3 nucleotides: TGCAGCGCCGTTCCGGGACAGTGGTTGAACACTGAAGCTTTCTTT. Its translation: CSAVPGQWLNTEAFF. Based on the CDR3 plus reference TRBV29-1 and TRBJ1-1, the full variable domain is SAVISQKPSRDICQRGTSLTIQCQVDSQVTMMFWYRQQPGQSLTLIATANQGSEATYESGFVIDKFPISRPNLTFSTLTVSNMSPEDSSIYLCSAVPGQWLNTEAFFGQGTRLTVV.

This clonotype has a handful of counts. Since it is a stray read in a library aimed at alpha chains, this beta chain has a size that is not meaningful. The chain employs TRBV2 and TRBJ2-7; no reliable D call. Looked up from germline, CDR1 is SNHLY and CDR2 is FYNNEI. V was clipped by 6 bases and J by 4 bases, with 4 bases between them. The CDR3 is 10 residues long. CDR3 loop: CASSSYEQYF. CDR3 in DNA: TGTGCCAGCAGCTCATACGAGCAGTACTTC.

This clonotype appeared many times. The library was built for alpha chains, so this beta chain is an off-target read and its size means little. The chain employs TRBV27 and TRBJ2-5; D gene ambiguous. In germline, CDR1 is MNHEY, CDR2 SMNVEV (reference sequence). Trimming pared 3 bases from V and 0 bases from J, leaving 8 bases between. This CDR3 has 14 residues. CDR3 in amino acids: CASSFGGNQETQYF. The CDR3 nucleotides are TGTGCCAGCAGTTTCGGCGGTAACCAAGAGACCCAGTACTTC.

This clonotype was counted at least ten times. This beta chain is an off-target read within a library intended for alpha chains, so its frequency means little. The chain is built from TRBV20-1 and TRBJ2-1, with D maybe TRBD2 (7 bases). Looked up from germline, CDR1 is DFQATT and CDR2 is SNEGSKA (reference sequence). The CDR3 sequence is 16 residues long. V was shortened by 3 bases and J by 12 bases, with 27 bases between the two germline ends. The CDR3 DNA sequence: TGCAGTGCTAGCCTGCCCGGGGGCGGGAGAGTTTGGGGGCAGTTCTTC. It is translated as CSASLPGGGRVWGQFF.

For this clonotype: A library prepared for alpha chains yielded this beta chain as an off-target read; its size is of little meaning. This chain joins TRBV5-6 and TRBJ1-2; D unclear. CDR1 and CDR2 (germline): SGHDT, YYEEEE. V lost 4 bases, J lost 8 bases, and 18 bases lay in between. CDR3 length: 14 amino acids. Here the CDR3 reads CASSPRGRWRGYTF. The CDR3 DNA sequence: TGTGCCAGCAGCCCCCGAGGACGGTGGCGAGGCTACACCTTC.

This clonotype was observed a few times. Being off target in a library aimed at alpha chains, this beta chain has a size of little meaning. This chain connects TRBV9 to TRBJ2-5; no reliable D call. The CDR3 sequence is 13 residues long. Germline V lookup: CDR1 SGDLS, CDR2 YYNGEE. Trimming pared 4 bases from V and 5 bases from J, leaving 12 bases between. CDR3 in amino acids: CASSLVGSETQYF. Here the CDR3 DNA reads TGTGCCAGCAGCTTAGTCGGTTCGGAGACCCAGTACTTC. The full variable domain, with the rest looked up from reference TRBV9 and TRBJ2-5, is DSGVTQTPKHLITATGQRVTLRCSPRSGDLSVYWYQQSLDQGLQFLIQYYNGEERAKGNILERFSAQQFPDLHSELNLSSLELGDSALYFCASSLVGSETQYFGPGTRLLVL.